The present entry profiles one TCR beta chain with its context. The junction had 7 bases not matched to a gene; V was cut back by 2 bases and J by 4 bases. This CDR3 spans 15 amino acids. The germline CDR1 and CDR2 sequences are MNHEY and SMNVEV (reference sequence). Amplification of TCR beta CDR3 regions used RNA as the template. The HTBI primer set drove a first-round RT-PCR of the TCR CDR3. MiXCR was run by TCRdb on the multiplex PCR reads, yielding one entry per CDR3 protein. The repertoire holds some 560,000 distinct CDR3 sequences, with less than 15% as singletons. This record belongs to a study of T cells in Graves' hyperthyroidism and ophthalmopathy. About the study: Staff took peripheral blood when the initial diagnosis was made, before any treatment began.

Material: blood. The sequence derives from a woman in her 40s with Graves' hyperthyroidism. The chain recombines TRBV27 with TRBJ2-7; TRBD1 matches 8 bases. The CDR3 reads CASSLEGTGPYEQYF. In DNA, the CDR3 is TGTGCCAGCAGTTTAGAAGGGACAGGTCCGTACGAGCAGTACTTC.